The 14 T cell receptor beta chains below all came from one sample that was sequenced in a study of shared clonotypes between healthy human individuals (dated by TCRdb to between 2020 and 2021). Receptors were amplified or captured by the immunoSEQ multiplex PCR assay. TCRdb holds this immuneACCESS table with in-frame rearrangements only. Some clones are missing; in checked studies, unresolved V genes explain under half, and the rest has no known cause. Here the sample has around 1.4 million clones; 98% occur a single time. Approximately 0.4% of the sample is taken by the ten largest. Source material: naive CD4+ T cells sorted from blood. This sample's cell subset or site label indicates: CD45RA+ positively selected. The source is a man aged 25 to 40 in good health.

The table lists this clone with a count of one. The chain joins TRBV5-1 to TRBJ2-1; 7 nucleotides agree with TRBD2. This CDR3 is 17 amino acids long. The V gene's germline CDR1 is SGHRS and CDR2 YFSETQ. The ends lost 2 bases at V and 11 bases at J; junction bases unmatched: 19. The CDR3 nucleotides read TGCGCCAGCAGCTTCTACGAAGGACTAGGTTCCTTAACCAAGCAGTTCTTC. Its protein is CASSFYEGLGSLTKQFF.

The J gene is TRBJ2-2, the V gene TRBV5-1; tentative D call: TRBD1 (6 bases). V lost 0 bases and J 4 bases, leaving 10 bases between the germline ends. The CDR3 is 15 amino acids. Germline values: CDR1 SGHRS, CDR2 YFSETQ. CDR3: CASSLDGTPTGELFF. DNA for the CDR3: TGCGCCAGCAGCTTGGACGGGACACCCACCGGGGAGCTGTTTTTT.

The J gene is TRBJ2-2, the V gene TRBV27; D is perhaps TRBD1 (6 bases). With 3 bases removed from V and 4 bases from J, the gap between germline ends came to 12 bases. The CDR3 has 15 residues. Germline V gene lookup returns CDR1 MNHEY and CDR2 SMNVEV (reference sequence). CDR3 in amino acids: CASSFRGNPTGELFF. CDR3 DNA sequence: TGTGCCAGCAGTTTCAGGGGCAACCCCACCGGGGAGCTGTTTTTT.

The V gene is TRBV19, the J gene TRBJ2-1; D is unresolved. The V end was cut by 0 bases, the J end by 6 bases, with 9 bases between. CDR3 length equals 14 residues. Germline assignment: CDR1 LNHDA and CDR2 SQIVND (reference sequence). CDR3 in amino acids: CASSIDYQSNEQFF. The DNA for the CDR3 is TGTGCCAGTAGTATAGATTACCAGTCCAATGAGCAGTTCTTC.

This chain's CDR3 is CASNPSGQGRGGYTF. Here the CDR3 DNA reads TGTGCCAGCAACCCCTCCGGACAGGGCCGAGGCGGCTACACCTTC. The V gene is TRBV5-6, the J gene TRBJ1-2; 8 bases align to TRBD1. CDR1 is SGHDT and CDR2 is YYEEEE in the germline V gene. The CDR3 is 15 amino acids. J lost 8 bases, V lost 6 bases, and 15 bases had no gene match.

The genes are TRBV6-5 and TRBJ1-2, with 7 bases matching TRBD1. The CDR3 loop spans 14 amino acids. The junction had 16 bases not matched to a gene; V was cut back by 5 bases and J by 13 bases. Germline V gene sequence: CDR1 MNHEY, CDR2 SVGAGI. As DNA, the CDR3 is TGTGCCAGCAGTCCGAGTGCGACAGGGTTGGGGTTCACCTTC. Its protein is CASSPSATGLGFTF.

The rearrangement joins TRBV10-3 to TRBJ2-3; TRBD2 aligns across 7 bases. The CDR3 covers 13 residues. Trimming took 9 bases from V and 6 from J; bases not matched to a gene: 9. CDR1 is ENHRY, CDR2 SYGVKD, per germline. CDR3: CAMRGSGEDTQYF. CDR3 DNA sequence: TGTGCCATGCGCGGGAGTGGGGAGGATACGCAGTATTTT.

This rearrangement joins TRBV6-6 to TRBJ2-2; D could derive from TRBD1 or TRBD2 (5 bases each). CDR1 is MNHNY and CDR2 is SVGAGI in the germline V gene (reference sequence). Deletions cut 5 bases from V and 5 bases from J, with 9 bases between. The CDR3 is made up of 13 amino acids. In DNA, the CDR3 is TGTGCCAGCAGTCCGAGGGGAACCGGGGAGCTGTTTTTT. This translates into CASSPRGTGELFF.

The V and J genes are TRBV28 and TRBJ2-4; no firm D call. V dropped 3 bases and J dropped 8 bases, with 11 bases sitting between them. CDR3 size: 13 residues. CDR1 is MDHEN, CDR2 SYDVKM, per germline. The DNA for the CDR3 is TGTGCCAGCAGTTTGTTAGGGAAGGACATTCAGTACTTC. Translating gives CASSLLGKDIQYF.

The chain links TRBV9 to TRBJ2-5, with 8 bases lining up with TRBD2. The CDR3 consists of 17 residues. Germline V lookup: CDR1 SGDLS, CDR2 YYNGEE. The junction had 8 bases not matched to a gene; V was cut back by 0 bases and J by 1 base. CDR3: CASSVDPAGAVQETQYF. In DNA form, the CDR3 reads TGTGCCAGCAGCGTAGATCCAGCGGGGGCGGTCCAAGAGACCCAGTACTTC.

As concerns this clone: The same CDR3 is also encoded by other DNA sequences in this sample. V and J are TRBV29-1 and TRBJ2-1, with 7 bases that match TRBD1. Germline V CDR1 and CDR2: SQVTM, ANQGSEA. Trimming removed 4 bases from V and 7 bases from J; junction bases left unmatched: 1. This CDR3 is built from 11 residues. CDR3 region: CSVGRGNEQFF. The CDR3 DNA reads TGCAGCGTTGGCAGGGGGAATGAGCAGTTCTTC.

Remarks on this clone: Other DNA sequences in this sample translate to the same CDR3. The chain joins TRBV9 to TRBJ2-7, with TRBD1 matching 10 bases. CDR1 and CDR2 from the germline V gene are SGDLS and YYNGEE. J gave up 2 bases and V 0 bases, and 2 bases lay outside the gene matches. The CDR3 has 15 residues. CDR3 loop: CASSVGGTGAYEQYF. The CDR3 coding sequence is TGTGCCAGCAGCGTAGGAGGGACAGGGGCCTACGAGCAGTACTTC. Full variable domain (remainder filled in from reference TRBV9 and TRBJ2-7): DSGVTQTPKHLITATGQRVTLRCSPRSGDLSVYWYQQSLDQGLQFLIQYYNGEERAKGNILERFSAQQFPDLHSELNLSSLELGDSALYFCASSVGGTGAYEQYFGPGTRLTVT.

The CDR3 loop is CASSLGLATYNEQFF. The CDR3 coding sequence is TGTGCCAGCAGCTTGGGACTAGCGACCTACAATGAGCAGTTCTTC. This chain connects TRBV5-4 to TRBJ2-1; 8 bases are a match to TRBD2. The CDR3 runs to 15 residues. The V and J ends lost 0 bases and 2 bases, in that order; junction bases with no gene match: 1. Looked up from germline, CDR1 is SGHNT and CDR2 is YYREEE (reference sequence).

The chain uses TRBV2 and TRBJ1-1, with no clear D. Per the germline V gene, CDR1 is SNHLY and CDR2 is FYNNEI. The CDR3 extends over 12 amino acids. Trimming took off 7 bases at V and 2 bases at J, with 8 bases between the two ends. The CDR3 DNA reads TGTGCCAGCAATAGGGCCAACACTGAAGCTTTCTTT. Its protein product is CASNRANTEAFF.